This T cell receptor (beta chain) was sequenced in a study of cytomegalovirus exposure and HLA in healthy donors. The V and J ends lost 6 bases and 7 bases respectively, with 13 bases between them. This CDR3 contains 13 residues. The germline CDR1 and CDR2 sequences are MDHEN and SYDVKM. The PCR had 60 Vbeta and 13 Jbeta primers. This table comes from immunoSEQ multiplex PCR, and its TCRdb copy is limited to in-frame clones, with some not included. Of 95,000 to 100,000 clones listed, 65% to 85% are singletons. The chain is built from TRBV28 and TRBJ1-3; no clear D gene. Sequences were obtained from PBMCs. The receptor was isolated from a man between 50 and 59 years old in good health and CMV-seronegative. As DNA, the CDR3 is TGTGCCAGCAGCCCTGGACTTAGGAACACCATATATTTT. It is translated as CASSPGLRNTIYF.